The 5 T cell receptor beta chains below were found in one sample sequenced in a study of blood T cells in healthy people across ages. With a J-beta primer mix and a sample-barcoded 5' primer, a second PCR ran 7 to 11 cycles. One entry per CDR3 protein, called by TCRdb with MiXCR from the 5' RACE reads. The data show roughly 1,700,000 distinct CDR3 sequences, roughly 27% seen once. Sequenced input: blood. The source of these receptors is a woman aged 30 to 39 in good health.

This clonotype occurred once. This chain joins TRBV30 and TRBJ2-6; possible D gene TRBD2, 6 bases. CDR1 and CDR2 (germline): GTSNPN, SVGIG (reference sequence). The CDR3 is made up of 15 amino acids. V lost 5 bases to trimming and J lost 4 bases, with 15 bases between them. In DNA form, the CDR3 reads TGTGCCTGGGGGACTGGTTATTCCGGGGCCAACGTCCTGACTTTC. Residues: CAWGTGYSGANVLTF.

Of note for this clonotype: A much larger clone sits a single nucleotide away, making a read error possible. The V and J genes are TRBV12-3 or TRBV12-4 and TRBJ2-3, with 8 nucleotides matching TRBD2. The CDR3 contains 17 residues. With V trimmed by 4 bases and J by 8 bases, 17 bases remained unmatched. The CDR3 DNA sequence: TGTGCCAGCAGTTCAACCCCAGGAGCGGGGGCTGGAGGTACGCAGTATTTT. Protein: CASSSTPGAGAGGTQYF.

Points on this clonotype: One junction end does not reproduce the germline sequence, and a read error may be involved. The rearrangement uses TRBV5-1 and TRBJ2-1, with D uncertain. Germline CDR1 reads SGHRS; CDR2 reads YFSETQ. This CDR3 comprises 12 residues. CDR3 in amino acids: CAGSEVYNEQFF. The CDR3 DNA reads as TGCGCCGGCAGCGAAGTCTACAATGAGCAGTTCTTC.

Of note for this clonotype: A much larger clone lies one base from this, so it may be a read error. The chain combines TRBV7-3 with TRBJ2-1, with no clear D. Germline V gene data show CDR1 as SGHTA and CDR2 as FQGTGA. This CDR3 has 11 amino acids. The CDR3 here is CVSSLGWEQFF. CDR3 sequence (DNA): TGTGTCAGCAGCTTAGGCTGGGAGCAGTTCTTC.

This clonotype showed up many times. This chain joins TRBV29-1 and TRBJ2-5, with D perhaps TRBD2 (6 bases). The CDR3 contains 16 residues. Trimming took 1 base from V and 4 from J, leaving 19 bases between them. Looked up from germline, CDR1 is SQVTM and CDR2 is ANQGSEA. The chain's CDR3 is CSVEAPSELTGETQYF. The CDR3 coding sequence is TGCAGCGTTGAAGCCCCTAGCGAACTGACGGGAGAGACCCAGTACTTC.